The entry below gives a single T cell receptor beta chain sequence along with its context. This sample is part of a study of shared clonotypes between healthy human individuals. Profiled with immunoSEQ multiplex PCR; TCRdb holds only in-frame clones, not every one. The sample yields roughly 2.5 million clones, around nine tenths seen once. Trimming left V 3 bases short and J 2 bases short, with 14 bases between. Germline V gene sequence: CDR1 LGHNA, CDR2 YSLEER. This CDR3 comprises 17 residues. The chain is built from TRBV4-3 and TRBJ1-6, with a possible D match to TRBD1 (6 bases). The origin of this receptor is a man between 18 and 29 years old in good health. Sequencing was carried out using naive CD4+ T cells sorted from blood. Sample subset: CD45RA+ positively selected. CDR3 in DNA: TGCGCCAGCAGCCAGCTACTGGGGGACACCTATAATTCACCCCTCCACTTT. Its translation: CASSQLLGDTYNSPLHF.